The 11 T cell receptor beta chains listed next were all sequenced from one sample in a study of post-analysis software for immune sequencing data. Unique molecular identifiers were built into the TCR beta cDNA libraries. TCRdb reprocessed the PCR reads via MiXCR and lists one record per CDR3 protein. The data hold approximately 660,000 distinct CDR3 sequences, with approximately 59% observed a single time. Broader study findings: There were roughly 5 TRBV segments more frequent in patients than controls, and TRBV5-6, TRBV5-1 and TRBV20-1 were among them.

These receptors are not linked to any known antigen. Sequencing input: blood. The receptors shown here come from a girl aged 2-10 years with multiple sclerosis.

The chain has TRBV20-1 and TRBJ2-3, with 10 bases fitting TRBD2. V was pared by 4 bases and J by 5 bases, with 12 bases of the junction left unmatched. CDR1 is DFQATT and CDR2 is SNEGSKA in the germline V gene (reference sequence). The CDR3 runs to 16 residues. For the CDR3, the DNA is TGCAGTGCTAACCTTAGAAGCGGGAGGGCGCGAGATACGCAGTATTTT. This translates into CSANLRSGRARDTQYF.

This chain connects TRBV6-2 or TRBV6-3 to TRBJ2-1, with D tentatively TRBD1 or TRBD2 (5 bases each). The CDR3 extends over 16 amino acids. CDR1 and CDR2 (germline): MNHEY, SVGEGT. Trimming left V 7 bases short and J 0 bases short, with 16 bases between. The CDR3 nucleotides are TGTGCCAGCACTCGTCCGGGACGGAGCTCCTACAATGAGCAGTTCTTC. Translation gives CASTRPGRSSYNEQFF.

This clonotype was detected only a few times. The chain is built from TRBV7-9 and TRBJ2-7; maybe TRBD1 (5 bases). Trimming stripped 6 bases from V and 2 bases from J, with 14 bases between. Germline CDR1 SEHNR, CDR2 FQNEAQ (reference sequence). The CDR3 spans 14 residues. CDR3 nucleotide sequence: TGTGCCAGCAGTTTACAGGTGAAACCCTACGAGCAGTACTTC. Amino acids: CASSLQVKPYEQYF.

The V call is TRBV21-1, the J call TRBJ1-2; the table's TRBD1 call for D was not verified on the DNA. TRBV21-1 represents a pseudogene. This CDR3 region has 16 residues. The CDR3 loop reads CASSKASGQGPYGYTF. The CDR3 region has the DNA TGTGCCAGCAGCAAAGCCTCGGGACAGGGACCCTATGGCTACACCTTC.

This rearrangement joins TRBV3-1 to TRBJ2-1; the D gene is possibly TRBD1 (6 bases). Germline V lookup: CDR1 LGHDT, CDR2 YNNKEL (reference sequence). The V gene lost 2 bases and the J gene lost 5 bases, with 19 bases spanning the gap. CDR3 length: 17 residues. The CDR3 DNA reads TGTGCCAGCAGCCAATCCTCCGGGACACTGGGGAACAATGAGCAGTTCTTC. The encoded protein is CASSQSSGTLGNNEQFF.

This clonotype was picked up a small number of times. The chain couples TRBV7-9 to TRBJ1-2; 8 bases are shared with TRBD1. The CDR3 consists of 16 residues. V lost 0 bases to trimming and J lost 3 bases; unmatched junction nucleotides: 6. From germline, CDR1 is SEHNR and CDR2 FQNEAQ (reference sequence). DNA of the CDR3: TGTGCCAGCAGCTTAGCCCTGGGACAGGACCACTATGGCTACACCTTC. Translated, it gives CASSLALGQDHYGYTF.

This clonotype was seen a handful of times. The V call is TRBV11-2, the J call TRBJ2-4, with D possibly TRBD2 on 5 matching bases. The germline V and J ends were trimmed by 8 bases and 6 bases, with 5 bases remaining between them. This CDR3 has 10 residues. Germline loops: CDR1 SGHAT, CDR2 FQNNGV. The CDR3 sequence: CASRGNIQYF. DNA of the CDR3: TGTGCCAGCCGGGGAAACATTCAGTACTTC.

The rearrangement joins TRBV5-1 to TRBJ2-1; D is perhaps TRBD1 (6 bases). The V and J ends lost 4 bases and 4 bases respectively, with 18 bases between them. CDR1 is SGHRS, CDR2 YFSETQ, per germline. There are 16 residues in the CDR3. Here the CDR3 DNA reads TGCGCCAGCAGCACCGACCCTTCAGGGACATACAATGAGCAGTTCTTC. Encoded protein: CASSTDPSGTYNEQFF. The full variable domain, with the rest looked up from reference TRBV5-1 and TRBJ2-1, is KAGVTQTPRYLIKTRGQQVTLSCSPISGHRSVSWYQQTPGQGLQFLFEYFSETQRNKGNFPGRFSGRQFSNSRSEMNVSTLELGDSALYLCASSTDPSGTYNEQFFGPGTRLTVL.

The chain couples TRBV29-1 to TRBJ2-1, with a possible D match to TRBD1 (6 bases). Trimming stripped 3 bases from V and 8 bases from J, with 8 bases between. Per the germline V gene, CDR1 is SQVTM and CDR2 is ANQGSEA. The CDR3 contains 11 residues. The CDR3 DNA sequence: TGCAGCGTTGACAGGGGCCATGAGCAGTTCTTC. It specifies CSVDRGHEQFF.

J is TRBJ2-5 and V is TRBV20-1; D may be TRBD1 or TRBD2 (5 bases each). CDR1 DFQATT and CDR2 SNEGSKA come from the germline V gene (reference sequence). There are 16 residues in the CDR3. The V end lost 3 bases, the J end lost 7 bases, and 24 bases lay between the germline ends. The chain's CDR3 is CSARLGSGPRVGTQYF. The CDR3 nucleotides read TGCAGTGCTAGGCTAGGCTCGGGGCCGAGGGTTGGGACCCAGTACTTC.

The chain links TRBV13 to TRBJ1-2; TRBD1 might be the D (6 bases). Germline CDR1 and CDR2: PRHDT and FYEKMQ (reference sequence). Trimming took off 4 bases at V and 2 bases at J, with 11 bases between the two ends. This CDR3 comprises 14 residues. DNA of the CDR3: TGTGCCAGCAGCTGGCGGACAGTGAACTATGGCTACACCTTC. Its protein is CASSWRTVNYGYTF.